This T cell receptor beta chain was recorded in a study of blood T cell repertoires in COVID-19. Background on the study: Material from acute and convalescent COVID-19 was sourced from the United States, Italy and Spain. In each case, the material was cDNA or gDNA derived from T cells, B-cell-depleted T cells, or PBMCs.

Two consecutive negative NP/OP PCR tests, clearance, or resolved symptoms defined Cohort 3 recovery. Per the original data handling: Estimation of nucleated cell counts relied on the amplification of reference gene primers. The table came from immunoSEQ multiplex PCR; TCRdb's copy has only in-frame clones and leaves some out. The V and J calls and the clone size are those of that table, but D and trimming were determined from the DNA. Among 150,000 to 200,000 clones, 84% were seen once, and the ten largest hold approximately 12%. CDR1 is SGHDT and CDR2 is YYEEEE in the germline V gene. With 0 bases clipped from V and 1 base from J, the junction kept 6 bases outside the gene matches. The CDR3 spans 16 residues.

The origin of this receptor is a man aged 50-59 years who had recovered from COVID-19. The V gene is TRBV5-6, the J gene TRBJ2-7, with 8 nucleotides matching TRBD1. The specimen was PBMCs or T cells enriched from blood (not recorded which). This CDR3 is CASSLDRTGRSYEQYF. The CDR3 bases are TGTGCCAGCAGCTTGGACCGGACAGGGCGTTCCTACGAGCAGTACTTC. Full variable domain (remainder filled in from reference TRBV5-6 and TRBJ2-7): DAGVTQSPTHLIKTRGQQVTLRCSPKSGHDTVSWYQQALGQGPQFIFQYYEEEERQRGNFPDRFSGHQFPNYSSELNVNALLLGDSALYLCASSLDRTGRSYEQYFGPGTRLTVT.